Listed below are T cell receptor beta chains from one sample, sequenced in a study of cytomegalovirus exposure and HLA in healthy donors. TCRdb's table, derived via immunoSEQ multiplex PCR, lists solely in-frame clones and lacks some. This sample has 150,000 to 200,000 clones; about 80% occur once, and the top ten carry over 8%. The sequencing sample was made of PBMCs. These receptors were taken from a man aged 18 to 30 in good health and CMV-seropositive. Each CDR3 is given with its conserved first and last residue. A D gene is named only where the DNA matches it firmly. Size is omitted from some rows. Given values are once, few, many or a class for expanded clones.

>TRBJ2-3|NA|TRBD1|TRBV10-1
TGCGCCAGCAGTACCGCTAGGGTAGTCCGGGACAGGGCCTACACAGATACGCAGTATTTT
CASSTARVVRDRAYTDTQYF
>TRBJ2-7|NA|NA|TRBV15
TGTGCCACCAGCATGTCCGGGTTCGAGCAGTACTTC
CATSMSGFEQYF
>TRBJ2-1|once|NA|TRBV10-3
TGTGCCATCAGTGAGGGACTTCAGGAGCAGTTCTTC
CAISEGLQEQFF
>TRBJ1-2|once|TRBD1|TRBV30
TGTGCCTGGAGTTCTGTTTACAGACAGGGCTATGGCTACACCTTC
CAWSSVYRQGYGYTF
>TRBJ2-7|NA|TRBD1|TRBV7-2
TGTGCCAGCAGCAGACGACCCCCCAGGGGGCTAGCGACCTTCTACGAGCAGTACTTC
CASSRRPPRGLATFYEQYF
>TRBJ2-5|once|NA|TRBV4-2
TGTGCCAGCAGCCAAGAGGCTAGTGGGCGGGGGACCCAGTACTTC
CASSQEASGRGTQYF
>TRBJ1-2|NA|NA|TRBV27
TGTGCCAGCCAGCCCCATGGGAGGGGTGGCTACACCTTC
CASQPHGRGGYTF
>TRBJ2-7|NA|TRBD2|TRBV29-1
TGCAGCGTGATTTGGGTAGCGGGAGTATACGAGCAGTACTTC
CSVIWVAGVYEQYF
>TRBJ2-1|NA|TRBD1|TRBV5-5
TGTGCCAGCATGTCCCAGGGGGCTCACAATGAGCAGTTCTTC
CASMSQGAHNEQFF
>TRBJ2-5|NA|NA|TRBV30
TGTGCCTGGAGTGAAATAGAGAGTAGAGAGACCCAGTACTTC
CAWSEIESRETQYF
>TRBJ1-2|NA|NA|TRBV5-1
TGCGCCAGCAGCCTGAGTACCACTAACTATGGCTACACCTTC
CASSLSTTNYGYTF
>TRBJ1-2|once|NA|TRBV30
TGTGCCTGGAGTTTAACGGGTGACTATGGCTACACCTTC
CAWSLTGDYGYTF
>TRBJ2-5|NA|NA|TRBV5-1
TGCGCCAGCAGCTTGCTTGGGGGGTACCAAGAGACCCAGTACTTC
CASSLLGGYQETQYF
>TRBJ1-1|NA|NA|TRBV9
TGTGCCAGCAGCCCCCAGGTAGGGGGAAGGACTGAAGCTTTCTTT
CASSPQVGGRTEAFF
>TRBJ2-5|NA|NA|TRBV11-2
TGTGCCAGCAGCTTAAGGAGCCCCCGAGAGACCCAGTACTTC
CASSLRSPRETQYF
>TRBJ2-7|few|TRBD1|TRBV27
TGTGCCAACCGAGATGACAGGGAATACGAGCAGTACTTC
CANRDDREYEQYF
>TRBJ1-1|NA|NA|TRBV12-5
TGTGCTAGTGGTATGACAGGGAACACTGAAGCTTTCTTT
CASGMTGNTEAFF
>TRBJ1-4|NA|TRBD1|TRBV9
TGTGCCAGCAGCCCCCGCGAGGGGGCGGATAATGAAAAACTGTTTTTT
CASSPREGADNEKLFF
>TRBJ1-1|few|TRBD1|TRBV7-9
TGTGCCAGCAGCTTAGAGGGACAGAAGAACACTGAAGCTTTCTTT
CASSLEGQKNTEAFF
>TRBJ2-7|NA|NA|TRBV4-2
TGTGCCAGCAGCCAAGAGCAAGGAGCGGGCCGCTCCTACGAGCAGTACTTC
CASSQEQGAGRSYEQYF
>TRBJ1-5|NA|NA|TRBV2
TGTGCCAGCAGGGAACATAGCAATCAGCCCCAGCATTTT
CASREHSNQPQHF
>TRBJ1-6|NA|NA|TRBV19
TGTGCCAGTAGTATAGATCAGCCGCACAGTAATTCACCCCTCCACTTT
CASSIDQPHSNSPLHF
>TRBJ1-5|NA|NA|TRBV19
TGTGCCAGTAGTATGGACCCGAGGGGGAATCAGCCCCAGCATTTT
CASSMDPRGNQPQHF
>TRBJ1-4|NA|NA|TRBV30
TGTGCCTGGAGTGTACGGACAGTTCGGTCAACTAATGAAAAACTGTTTTTT
CAWSVRTVRSTNEKLFF
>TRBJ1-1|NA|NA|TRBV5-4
TGTGCCAGCAGCTTGTCAAACAGAGTCACTGAAGCTTTCTTT
CASSLSNRVTEAFF
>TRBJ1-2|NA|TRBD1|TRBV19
TGTGCCAGTACTGAGACAGGGGCGCCTTATGGCTACACCTTC
CASTETGAPYGYTF
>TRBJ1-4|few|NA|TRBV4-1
TGCGCCAGCAGCCAAGAGGGGCGCGAGATATTT
CASSQEGREIF
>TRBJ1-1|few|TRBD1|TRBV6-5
TGTGCCAGCGGAAAGAACAGGGGGATGAACACTGAAGCTTTCTTT
CASGKNRGMNTEAFF
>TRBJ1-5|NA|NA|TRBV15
TGTGCCACCAGCAGAGATCGTAACGACCGGGGTCCCCAGCATTTT
CATSRDRNDRGPQHF
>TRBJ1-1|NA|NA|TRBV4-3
TGCGCCAGCAGCCAAGATCGTAGCACTGAAGCTTTCTTT
CASSQDRSTEAFF
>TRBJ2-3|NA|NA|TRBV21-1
TGTGCCAGCAGCGAGCTTGGACAGCCAAAAGATACGCAGTATTTT
CASSELGQPKDTQYF
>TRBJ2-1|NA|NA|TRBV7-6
TGTGCCAGCAGCTCCACTAGAGGCTACAATGAGCAGTTCTTC
CASSSTRGYNEQFF
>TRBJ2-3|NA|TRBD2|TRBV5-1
TGCGCCAGCAGCCCGGGACTATTAAGCACAGATACGCAGTATTTT
CASSPGLLSTDTQYF
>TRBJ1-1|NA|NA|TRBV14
TGTGCCAGCAGCCAAGAGGAGGGATTCACTGAAGCTTTCTTT
CASSQEEGFTEAFF
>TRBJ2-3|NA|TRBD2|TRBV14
TGTGCCAGCAGCCAAGGGGCTAGCGGGAGAGGAGATACGCAGTATTTT
CASSQGASGRGDTQYF
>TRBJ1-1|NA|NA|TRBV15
TGTGCCACCGGGACATCCCCGATGAACACTGAAGCTTTCTTT
CATGTSPMNTEAFF
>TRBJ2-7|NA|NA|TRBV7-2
TGTGCCAGCAGCTTACCTGAACAGGTATCCTACGAGCAGTACTTC
CASSLPEQVSYEQYF
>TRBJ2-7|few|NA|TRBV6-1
TGTGCCAGCAGTGGGCGGCCCTACGAGCAGTACTTC
CASSGRPYEQYF
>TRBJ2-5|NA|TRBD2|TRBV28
TGTGCCAGCAGTCCCGGGCTAGCGGGGGACCAAGAGACCCAGTACTTC
CASSPGLAGDQETQYF
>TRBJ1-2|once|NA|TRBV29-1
TGCAGCGTTTGGACAGCCGCTAACTATGGCTACACCTTC
CSVWTAANYGYTF
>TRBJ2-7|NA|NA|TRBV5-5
TGTGCCAGCAGCTTGGGAGTGGGGGGGCACGAGCAGTACTTC
CASSLGVGGHEQYF
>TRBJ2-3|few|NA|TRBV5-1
TGCGCCAGCAGCGCAGGTGAGGGTACGCAGTATTTT
CASSAGEGTQYF
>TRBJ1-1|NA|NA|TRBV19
TGTGCCAGTAGTATGGAGCCCACTGAAGCTTTCTTT
CASSMEPTEAFF
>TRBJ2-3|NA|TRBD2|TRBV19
TGTGCCAGTAGTAACCCGGCGGGAGACCCAAGAGATACGCAGTATTTT
CASSNPAGDPRDTQYF
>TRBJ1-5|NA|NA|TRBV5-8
TGTGCCAGCAGCAGAGGCAGGGGTCCGGGGCATCAGCCCCAGCATTTT
CASSRGRGPGHQPQHF
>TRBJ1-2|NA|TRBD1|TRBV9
TGTGCCAGCAGCGTGCTACCGGGACAGGGGGCTGGCTACACCTTC
CASSVLPGQGAGYTF
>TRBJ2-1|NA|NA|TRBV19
TGTGCCAGTAGTATTAGGGGCTACTCCTACAATGAGCAGTTCTTC
CASSIRGYSYNEQFF
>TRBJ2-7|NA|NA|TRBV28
TGTGCCAGCAGTTCCTTATCGTGGCAGTACTTC
CASSSLSWQYF